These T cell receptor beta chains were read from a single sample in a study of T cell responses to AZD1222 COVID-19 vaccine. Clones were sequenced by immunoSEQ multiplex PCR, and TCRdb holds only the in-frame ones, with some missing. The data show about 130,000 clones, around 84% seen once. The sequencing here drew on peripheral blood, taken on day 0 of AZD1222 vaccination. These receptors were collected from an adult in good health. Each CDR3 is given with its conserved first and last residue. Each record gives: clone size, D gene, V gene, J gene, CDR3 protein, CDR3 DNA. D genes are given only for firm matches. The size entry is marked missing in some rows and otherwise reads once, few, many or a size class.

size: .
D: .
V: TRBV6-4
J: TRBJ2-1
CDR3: CASSDTDSSYNEQFF
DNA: TGTGCCAGCAGTGACACGGATAGCTCCTACAATGAGCAGTTCTTC

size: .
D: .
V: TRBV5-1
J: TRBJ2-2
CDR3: CASSPPGSNTGELFF
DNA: TGCGCCAGCAGCCCACCCGGGTCTAACACCGGGGAGCTGTTTTTT

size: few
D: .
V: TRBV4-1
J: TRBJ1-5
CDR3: CASSQDMGRGENQPQHF
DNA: TGCGCCAGCAGCCAAGATATGGGCAGGGGCGAAAATCAGCCCCAGCATTTT

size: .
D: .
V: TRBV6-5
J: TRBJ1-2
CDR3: CASCDGGMHGYTF
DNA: TGTGCCAGCTGCGATGGGGGTATGCATGGCTACACCTTC

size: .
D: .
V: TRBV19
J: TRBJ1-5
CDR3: CASSIAGYSNQPQHF
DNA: TGTGCCAGTAGTATTGCAGGGTATAGCAATCAGCCCCAGCATTTT

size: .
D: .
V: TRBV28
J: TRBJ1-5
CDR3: CASRKTGHGQPQHF
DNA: TGTGCCAGCAGAAAAACAGGGCATGGGCAGCCCCAGCATTTT

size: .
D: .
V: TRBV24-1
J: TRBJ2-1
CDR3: CATSGATSSYNEQFF
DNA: TGTGCCACCAGTGGGGCAACTAGCTCCTACAATGAGCAGTTCTTC

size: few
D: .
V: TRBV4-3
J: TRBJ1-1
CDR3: CASSQEEAADEAFF
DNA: TGCGCCAGCAGCCAAGAAGAGGCGGCGGATGAAGCTTTCTTT

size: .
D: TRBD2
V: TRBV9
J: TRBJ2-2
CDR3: CASSPRAGMDTGELFF
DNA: TGTGCCAGCAGCCCCCGAGCGGGGATGGACACCGGGGAGCTGTTTTTT

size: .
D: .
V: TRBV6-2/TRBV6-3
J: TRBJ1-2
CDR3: CASSYRGLGVVYTF
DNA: TGTGCCAGCAGTTACAGAGGGCTCGGAGTCGTATACACCTTC

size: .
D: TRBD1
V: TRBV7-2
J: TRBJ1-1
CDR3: CASSSGQGRPEAFF
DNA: TGTGCCAGCAGCTCGGGACAGGGGAGACCTGAAGCTTTCTTT

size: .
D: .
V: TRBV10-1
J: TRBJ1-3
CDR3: CASSDYGNTIYF
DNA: TGCGCCAGCAGTGACTACGGAAACACCATATATTTT

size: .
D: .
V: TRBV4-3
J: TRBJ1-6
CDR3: CASSQGTLYNSPLHF
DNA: TGCGCCAGCAGCCAAGGGACACTTTATAATTCACCCCTCCACTTT

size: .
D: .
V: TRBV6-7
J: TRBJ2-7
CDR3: CASTGQIKGINEQYF
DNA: TGTGCCAGCACAGGACAGATTAAAGGGATAAACGAGCAGTACTTC

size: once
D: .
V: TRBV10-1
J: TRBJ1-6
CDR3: CASSWSANSPLHF
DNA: TGCGCCAGCAGTTGGTCAGCCAATTCACCCCTCCACTTT

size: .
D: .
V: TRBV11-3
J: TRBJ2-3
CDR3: CASSLESTGRSDTQYF
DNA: TGTGCCAGCAGCTTAGAAAGTACAGGGAGGTCAGATACGCAGTATTTT

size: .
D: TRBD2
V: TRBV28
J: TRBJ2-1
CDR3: CASSLTLADNEQFF
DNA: TGTGCCAGCAGTCTCACGCTAGCGGACAATGAGCAGTTCTTC

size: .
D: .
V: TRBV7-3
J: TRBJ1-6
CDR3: CASSLSGRDDSPLHF
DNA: TGTGCCAGCAGCTTATCGGGACGGGATGATTCACCCCTCCACTTT

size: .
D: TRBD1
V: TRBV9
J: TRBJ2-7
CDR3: CASSVGGQGYEQYF
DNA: TGTGCCAGCAGCGTAGGGGGACAGGGTTACGAGCAGTACTTC

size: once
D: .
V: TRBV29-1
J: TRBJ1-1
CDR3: CSAAAGGTEAFF
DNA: TGCAGCGCTGCGGCGGGTGGCACTGAAGCTTTCTTT

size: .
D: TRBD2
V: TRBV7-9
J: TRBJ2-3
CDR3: CASSRGVADPDTQYF
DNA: TGTGCCAGCAGCCGGGGGGTAGCGGACCCAGATACGCAGTATTTT

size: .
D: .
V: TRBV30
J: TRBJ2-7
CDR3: CAWSAINSLSYEQYF
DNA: TGTGCCTGGAGTGCGATAAACTCTCTGTCCTACGAGCAGTACTTC

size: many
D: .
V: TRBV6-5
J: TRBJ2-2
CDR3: CASMGPMETGELFF
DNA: TGTGCCAGCATGGGTCCGATGGAGACCGGGGAGCTGTTTTTT

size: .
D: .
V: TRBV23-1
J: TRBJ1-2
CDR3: CASSQVRESLGGYGYTF
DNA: TGCGCCAGCAGTCAAGTGCGGGAGTCTTTGGGCGGCTATGGCTACACCTTC

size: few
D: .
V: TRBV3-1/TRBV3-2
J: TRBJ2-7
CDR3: CASSQEGRPRVAYEQYF
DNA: TGTGCCAGCAGCCAAGAGGGGCGGCCGAGGGTAGCCTACGAGCAGTACTTC

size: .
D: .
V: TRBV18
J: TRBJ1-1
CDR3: CASSPPGATTEAFF
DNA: TGTGCCAGCTCACCACCAGGGGCAACTACTGAAGCTTTCTTT

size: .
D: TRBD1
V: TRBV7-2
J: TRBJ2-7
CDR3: CASSPHRGTYEQYF
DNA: TGTGCCAGCAGCCCACACAGGGGTACCTACGAGCAGTACTTC

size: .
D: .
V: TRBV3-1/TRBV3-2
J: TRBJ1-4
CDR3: CASSRGTANEKLFF
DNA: TGTGCCAGCAGCCGTGGGACTGCTAATGAAAAACTGTTTTTT

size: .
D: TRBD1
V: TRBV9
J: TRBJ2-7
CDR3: CASSGQGASPAEQYF
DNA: TGTGCCAGCAGCGGACAGGGGGCAAGCCCTGCCGAGCAGTACTTC

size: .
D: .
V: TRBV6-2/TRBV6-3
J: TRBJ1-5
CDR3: CASSYDRIHQPQHF
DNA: TGTGCCAGCAGTTACGACAGGATCCATCAGCCCCAGCATTTT

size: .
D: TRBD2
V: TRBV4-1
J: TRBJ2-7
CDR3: CASSQDALAVTYEQYF
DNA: TGCGCCAGCAGCCAAGATGCGCTAGCGGTTACCTACGAGCAGTACTTC

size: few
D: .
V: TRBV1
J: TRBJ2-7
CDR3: CTSSRGHQHEQYF
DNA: TGCACCAGCAGCCGGGGACACCAGCACGAGCAGTACTTC

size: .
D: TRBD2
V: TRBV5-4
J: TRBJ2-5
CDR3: CASSLYAGGVTQYF
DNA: TGTGCCAGCAGCTTGTATGCGGGGGGGGTGACCCAGTACTTC

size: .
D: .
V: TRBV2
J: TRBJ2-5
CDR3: CASSLRAFYF
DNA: TGTGCCAGCAGTCTCCGGGCTTTTTACTTC

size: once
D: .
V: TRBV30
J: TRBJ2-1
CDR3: CAWSPGPTYNEQFF
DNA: TGTGCCTGGAGTCCGGGCCCTACCTACAATGAGCAGTTCTTC

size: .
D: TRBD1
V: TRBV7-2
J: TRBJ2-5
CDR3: CASSLTTGGGGETQYF
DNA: TGTGCCAGCAGCTTAACCACAGGGGGCGGTGGGGAGACCCAGTACTTC

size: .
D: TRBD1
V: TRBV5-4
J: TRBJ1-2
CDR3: CASSLDRGLYGYTF
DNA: TGTGCCAGCAGCTTGGACAGGGGGCTCTATGGCTACACCTTC

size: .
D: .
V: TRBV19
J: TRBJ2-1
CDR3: CASSSGGYNEQFF
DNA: TGTGCCAGTAGTAGCGGCGGCTACAATGAGCAGTTCTTC

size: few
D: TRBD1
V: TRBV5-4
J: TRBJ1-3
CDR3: CASSPGGQGSLSGNTIYF
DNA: TGTGCCAGCAGCCCCGGAGGACAGGGGTCGCTTTCTGGAAACACCATATATTTT

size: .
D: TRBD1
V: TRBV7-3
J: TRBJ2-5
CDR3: CASSLTGGQETQYF
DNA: TGTGCCAGCAGCTTGACAGGGGGGCAAGAGACCCAGTACTTC